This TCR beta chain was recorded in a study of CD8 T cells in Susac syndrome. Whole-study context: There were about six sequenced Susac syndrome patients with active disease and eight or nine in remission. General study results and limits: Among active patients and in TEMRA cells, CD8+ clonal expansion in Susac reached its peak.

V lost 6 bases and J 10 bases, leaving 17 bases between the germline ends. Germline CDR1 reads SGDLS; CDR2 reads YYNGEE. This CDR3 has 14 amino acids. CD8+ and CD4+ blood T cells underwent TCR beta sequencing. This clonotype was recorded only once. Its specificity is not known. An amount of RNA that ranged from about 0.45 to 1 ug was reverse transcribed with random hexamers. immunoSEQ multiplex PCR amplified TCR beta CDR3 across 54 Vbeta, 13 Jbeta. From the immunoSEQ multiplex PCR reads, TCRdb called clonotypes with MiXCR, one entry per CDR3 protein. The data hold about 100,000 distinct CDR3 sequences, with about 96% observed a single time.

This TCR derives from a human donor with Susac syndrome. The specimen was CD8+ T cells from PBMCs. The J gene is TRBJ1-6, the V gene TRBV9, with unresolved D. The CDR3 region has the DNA TGTGCCAGCAACCCCGCAGGATACCGGTCACCCCTCCACTTT. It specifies CASNPAGYRSPLHF.